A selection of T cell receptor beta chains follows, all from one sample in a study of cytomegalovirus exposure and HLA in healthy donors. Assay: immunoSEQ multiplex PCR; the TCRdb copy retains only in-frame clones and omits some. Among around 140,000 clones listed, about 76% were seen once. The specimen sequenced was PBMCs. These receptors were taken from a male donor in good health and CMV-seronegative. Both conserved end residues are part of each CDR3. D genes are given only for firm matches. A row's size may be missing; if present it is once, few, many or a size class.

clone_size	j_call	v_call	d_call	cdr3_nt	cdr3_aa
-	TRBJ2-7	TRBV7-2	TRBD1	TGTGCCAGCAGCTCAGGGACAGTTATACCCTCCTACGAGCAGTACTTC	CASSSGTVIPSYEQYF
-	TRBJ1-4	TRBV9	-	TGTGCCAGCAGCGTAGAGGGAGATGCCTTTGAAAAACTGTTTTTT	CASSVEGDAFEKLFF
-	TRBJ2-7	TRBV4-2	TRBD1	TGTGCCAGCAGCCAAGACCGGGACAGGGACTCCTACGAGCAGTACTTC	CASSQDRDRDSYEQYF
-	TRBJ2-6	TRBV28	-	TGTGCCAGCAATACCCCACATGCTGGGGCCAACGTCCTGACTTTC	CASNTPHAGANVLTF
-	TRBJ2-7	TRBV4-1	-	TGCGCCAGCAGCCAAGGGGCAAACAGGGGAGGCTCCTACGAGCAGTACTTC	CASSQGANRGGSYEQYF
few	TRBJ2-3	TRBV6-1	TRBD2	TGTGCCAGCAGTGGGGCTAGCGGGGGCCTGCGCTTCACAGATACGCAGTATTTT	CASSGASGGLRFTDTQYF
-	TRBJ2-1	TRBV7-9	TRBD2	TGTGCCAGCAGCCCTAGTGGGGGTACTAGCGGGATGTACAATGAGCAGTTCTTC	CASSPSGGTSGMYNEQFF
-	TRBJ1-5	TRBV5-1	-	TGCGCCAGCAGCTTGTCGGGTGGTCAGCCCCAGCATTTT	CASSLSGGQPQHF
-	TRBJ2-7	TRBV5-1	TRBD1	TGCGCCAGCAGCTTGTCCGGGACAGGGTTTTCCTACGAGCAGTACTTC	CASSLSGTGFSYEQYF
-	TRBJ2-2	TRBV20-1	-	TGCAGTGCCCCAGGAATGGGGGAGCTGTTTTTT	CSAPGMGELFF
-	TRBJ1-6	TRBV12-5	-	TGTGCTAGTGGTTTGAAGGTGGCAGGTAATTCACCCCTCCACTTT	CASGLKVAGNSPLHF
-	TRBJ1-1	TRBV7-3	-	TGTGCCAGCAGCAGGGGCGCGAACACTGAAGCTTTCTTT	CASSRGANTEAFF
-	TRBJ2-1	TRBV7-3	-	TGTGCCAGCAGCCGGACAGATTTGTGGAATGAGCAGTTCTTC	CASSRTDLWNEQFF
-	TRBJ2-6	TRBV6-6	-	TGTGCCAGCGAACAGGGAACACCTGGGGCCAACGTCCTGACTTTC	CASEQGTPGANVLTF
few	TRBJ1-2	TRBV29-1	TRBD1	TGCAGCGTTGTACCTACGACAGGGGAGTTACCCTATGGCTACACCTTC	CSVVPTTGELPYGYTF
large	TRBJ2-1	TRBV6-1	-	TGTGCCAGCACCGCCGGCCGGAGCTCCTACAATGAGCAGTTCTTC	CASTAGRSSYNEQFF
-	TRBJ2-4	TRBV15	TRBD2	TGTGCCACCAGGTGGACTAGCGGGAACATTCAGTACTTC	CATRWTSGNIQYF
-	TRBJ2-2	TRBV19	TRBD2	TGTGCCAGTTACGGACTAGCGGGGGGGCCCGGGGAGCTGTTTTTT	CASYGLAGGPGELFF
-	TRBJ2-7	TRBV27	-	TGTGCCAGTCGGGGGTCCAGCGGCCACGAGCAGTACTTC	CASRGSSGHEQYF
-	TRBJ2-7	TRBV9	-	TGTGCCAGCAGCGTAGTGGGTAGCGTCTCCTACGAGCAGTACTTC	CASSVVGSVSYEQYF
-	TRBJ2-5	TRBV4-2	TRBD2	TGTGCCAGCAGCCTTAGCGGGGGGCAGAAGACCCAGTACTTC	CASSLSGGQKTQYF
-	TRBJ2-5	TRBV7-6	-	TGTGCCAGCAGCGACCCGGAGCAGGGAGGAGAGACCCAGTACTTC	CASSDPEQGGETQYF
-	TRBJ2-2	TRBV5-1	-	TGCGCCAGCAGCCCCCAGTTGACCGGGGAGCTGTTTTTT	CASSPQLTGELFF
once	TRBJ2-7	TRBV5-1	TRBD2	TGCGCCAGCAGCTTGGGGACTAGCGGGGGGTACGAGCAGTACTTC	CASSLGTSGGYEQYF
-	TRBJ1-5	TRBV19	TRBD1	TGTGCCAGTTGCAGCTCACCGGGACAGGCCATCCATAGCAATCAGCCCCAGCATTTT	CASCSSPGQAIHSNQPQHF
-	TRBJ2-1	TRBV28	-	TGTGCCAGCAGCAAGGAAGGGTCGGGAAGAGCGCAGTTCTTC	CASSKEGSGRAQFF
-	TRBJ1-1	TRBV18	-	TGTGCCAGCTCCCCCGGGTTGGACACTGAAGCTTTCTTT	CASSPGLDTEAFF
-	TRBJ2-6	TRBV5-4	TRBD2	TGTGCCAGCAGCTTGCTAGCGGGAGGCCCCCAGGCTGGGGCCAACGGCCTGACTTTC	CASSLLAGGPQAGANGLTF
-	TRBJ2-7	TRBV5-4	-	TGTGCCAGCAGCTTGGATAATGGGGGGACCGATAGCTACGAGCAGTACTTC	CASSLDNGGTDSYEQYF
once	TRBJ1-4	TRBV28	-	TGTGCCAGCAGCTCCCTCGGGGGGCCGAATGAAAAACTGTTTTTT	CASSSLGGPNEKLFF
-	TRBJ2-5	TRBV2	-	TGTGCCAGCAGTGAAGGCAGGGGTGTGGAGACCCAGTACTTC	CASSEGRGVETQYF
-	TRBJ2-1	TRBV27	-	TGTGCCAGCAGCCCTTACGGACTCAGCTCCTACAATGAGCAGTTCTTC	CASSPYGLSSYNEQFF
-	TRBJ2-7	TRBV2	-	TGTGCCAGCAGCCCAGGCGCCGAGCAGTACTTC	CASSPGAEQYF
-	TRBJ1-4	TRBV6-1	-	TGTGCCAGCAGTGCACAGACATTAACTAATGAAAAACTGTTTTTT	CASSAQTLTNEKLFF
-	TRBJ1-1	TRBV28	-	TGTGCCAGCAGTCACCGACAAGGATTGTGGACTGAAGCTTTCTTT	CASSHRQGLWTEAFF
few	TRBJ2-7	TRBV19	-	TGTGCCAGTAGTTTCCGGACCGGGACCTACGAGCAGTACTTC	CASSFRTGTYEQYF
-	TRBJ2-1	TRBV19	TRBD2	TGTGCCAGTAGTAAAGAAGGGACTAGCGGGGCCCTGGGAAATGAGCAGTTCTTC	CASSKEGTSGALGNEQFF
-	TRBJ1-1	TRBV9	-	TGTGCCAGCAGCGTAGCCCCGGGTGATGAAGCTTTCTTT	CASSVAPGDEAFF
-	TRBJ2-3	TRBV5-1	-	TGCGCCAGCAGCTTGGCCGGGAGAAGCACGCAGTATTTT	CASSLAGRSTQYF
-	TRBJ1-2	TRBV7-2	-	TGTGCCAGCAGCCTCATAAATCCGGGCCAAGGGAGGGATGGCTACACCTTC	CASSLINPGQGRDGYTF
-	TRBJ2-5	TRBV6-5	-	TGTGCCAGCTCGGGGTTCGTGAGGCGGACCCAGTACTTC	CASSGFVRRTQYF
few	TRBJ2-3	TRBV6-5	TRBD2	TGTGCCAGCAGTTACTCCGGGACTAGCGGCTCAGATACGCAGTATTTT	CASSYSGTSGSDTQYF